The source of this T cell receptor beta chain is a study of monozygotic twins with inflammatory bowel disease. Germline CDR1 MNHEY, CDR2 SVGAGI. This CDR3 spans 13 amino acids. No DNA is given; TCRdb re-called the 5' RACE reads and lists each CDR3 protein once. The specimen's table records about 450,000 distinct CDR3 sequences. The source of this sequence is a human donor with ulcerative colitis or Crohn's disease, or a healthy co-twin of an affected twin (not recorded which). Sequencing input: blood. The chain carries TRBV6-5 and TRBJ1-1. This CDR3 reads CASSYEGTGEAFF.